Below are 8 T cell receptor beta chains sequenced from a single sample in a study of blood T cell repertoires in COVID-19. This table comes from immunoSEQ multiplex PCR, and its TCRdb copy is limited to in-frame clones, with some not included. Among 240,000 or so clones, about 85% were seen once, and the ten largest hold approximately 7.5%. The specimen was peripheral blood. Receptor source: a man in his fifties or sixties who had recovered from COVID-19.

V gene TRBV12-3 or TRBV12-4 combines with J gene TRBJ1-2, with 7 bases aligning to TRBD1. The CDR3 extends over 13 amino acids. V was pared by 8 bases and J by 5 bases, with 8 bases of the junction left unmatched. This CDR3 is CASVKQGWYGYTF. CDR3 coding DNA: TGTGCCAGCGTGAAACAGGGGTGGTATGGCTACACCTTC.

The chain uses TRBV28 and TRBJ1-5; 9 bases agree with TRBD1. The CDR3 consists of 18 residues. The V segment lost 7 bases and the J segment 0 bases; nucleotides outside the gene matches: 13. Germline V CDR1 and CDR2: MDHEN, SYDVKM. DNA for the CDR3: TGTGCCAGCACTTCGCCGGGACAGGGAAGACATAGCAATCAGCCCCAGCATTTT. It specifies CASTSPGQGRHSNQPQHF.

This clone was picked up one time. The V call is TRBV3-1 (or the pseudogene TRBV3-2), the J call TRBJ2-7, with 14 bases that match TRBD2. The CDR3 totals 17 residues. CDR1 LGHDT and CDR2 YNNKEL come from the germline V gene (reference sequence). Trimming at V came to 4 bases and at J to 2 bases, leaving 7 bases not matched to a gene. The DNA of the CDR3 is TGTGCCAGCAGCCCATCTGGGACTAGCGGGGGAACCTACGAGCAGTACTTC. It is translated as CASSPSGTSGGTYEQYF.

The J gene is TRBJ1-1, the V gene TRBV6-5; TRBD1 matches at 9 bases. The CDR3 has 14 residues. The germline gives CDR1 MNHEY, CDR2 SVGAGI. V lost 5 bases and J lost 5; bases outside the gene matches: 6. The CDR3 DNA reads as TGTGCCAGCAGTCAGACAGGGGGTGGTACTGAAGCTTTCTTT. This gives the protein CASSQTGGGTEAFF.

This sequence joins TRBV28 and TRBJ2-5; TRBD1 is a possible D gene (6 bases). Trimming left V 0 bases short and J 2 bases short, with 16 bases between. The germline V gene encodes CDR1 MDHEN and CDR2 SYDVKM. CDR3 size: 17 residues. DNA of the CDR3: TGTGCCAGCAGTTTATGGGGGGCCAGAAGGGTACAAGAGACCCAGTACTTC. Protein product: CASSLWGARRVQETQYF.

J is TRBJ2-7 and V is TRBV6-5; 9 bases line up with TRBD1. The CDR3 has 14 amino acids. With V trimmed by 9 bases and J by 4 bases, 10 bases remained unmatched. The germline V gene encodes CDR1 MNHEY and CDR2 SVGAGI. The CDR3: CASLFGTGMYEQYF. The CDR3 DNA reads as TGTGCCAGTTTATTTGGGACAGGGATGTACGAGCAGTACTTC.

The chain couples TRBV2 to TRBJ1-5; 7 bases align to TRBD1. The CDR3 length is 15 residues. V shed 1 base, J shed 6 bases, and the junction held 6 bases outside the gene matches. Germline lookup yields CDR1 SNHLY and CDR2 FYNNEI. CDR3 nucleotides: TGTGCCAGCAGTGAAGGGGGACAGTTGGTTCAGCCCCAGCATTTT. Protein product: CASSEGGQLVQPQHF.

The sample holds one count of this clone. The J gene is TRBJ2-7, the V gene TRBV24-1; D is unclear. V was trimmed by 4 bases and J by 0 bases, leaving 3 bases between them. Germline V lookup: CDR1 KGHDR, CDR2 SFDVKD. The CDR3 extends over 12 amino acids. The CDR3 region is CATSDGSYEQYF. The CDR3 nucleotides are TGTGCCACCAGTGACGGCTCCTACGAGCAGTACTTC.